These 23 T cell receptor beta chains came from one sample sequenced in a study of blood T cell repertoires in COVID-19. Repertoires were generated with immunoSEQ multiplex PCR, while TCRdb's copy carries only in-frame clones and drops some. The table shows tens of thousands of clones, with around 86% occurring only once. Sample: peripheral blood. The receptor set was obtained from a man aged 70 or older with active COVID-19.

The chain links TRBV4-1 to TRBJ1-4; 7 positions agree with TRBD1. Germline assignment: CDR1 MGHRA and CDR2 YSYEKL. The CDR3 length is 15 residues. The V gene end was trimmed by 5 bases and the J gene end by 0 bases; junction bases not matched to a gene: 3. The CDR3 region is CASSKGQPTNEKLFF. The CDR3 DNA reads TGCGCCAGCAGCAAGGGACAGCCAACTAATGAAAAACTGTTTTTT.

The rearrangement uses TRBV6-5 and TRBJ2-5; TRBD2 agrees at 12 bases. The ends lost 4 bases at V and 6 bases at J; junction bases unmatched: 9. The CDR3 extends over 16 amino acids. Germline CDR1 and CDR2: MNHEY and SVGAGI. The chain's CDR3 is CASSSDLAGGPKTQYF. The CDR3 DNA reads as TGTGCCAGCAGTTCGGATCTAGCGGGGGGGCCGAAGACCCAGTACTTC.

The rearrangement uses TRBV30 and TRBJ2-3; 9 bases are shared with TRBD2. The germline gives CDR1 GTSNPN, CDR2 SVGIG (reference sequence). The CDR3 is 14 residues long. V shed 0 bases, J shed 4 bases, and the junction held 2 bases outside the gene matches. This chain's CDR3 is CAWSVAGGPDTQYF. DNA for the CDR3: TGTGCCTGGAGTGTAGCGGGGGGCCCAGATACGCAGTATTTT.

Only one count was recorded for this clone. J is TRBJ2-2 and V is TRBV5-1; 7 positions match TRBD2. With 5 bases clipped from V and 8 bases from J, the junction kept 9 bases outside the gene matches. The CDR3 contains 14 residues. CDR1 SGHRS and CDR2 YFSETQ come from the germline V gene. CDR3 in amino acids: CASRTAGGFGELFF. In DNA form, the CDR3 reads TGCGCCAGCAGGACAGCCGGGGGGTTTGGGGAGCTGTTTTTT.

The V call is TRBV5-1, the J call TRBJ2-7, with a tentative D call TRBD2 (5 bases). V lost 2 bases, J lost 6 bases, and 18 bases lay in between. The CDR3 runs to 15 residues. In germline, CDR1 is SGHRS, CDR2 YFSETQ. CDR3 loop: CASSFGRGGWGEQYF. The CDR3 DNA reads TGCGCCAGCAGCTTTGGGCGCGGAGGCTGGGGCGAGCAGTACTTC. Combining the CDR3 with reference TRBV5-1 and TRBJ2-7 gives the whole variable domain KAGVTQTPRYLIKTRGQQVTLSCSPISGHRSVSWYQQTPGQGLQFLFEYFSETQRNKGNFPGRFSGRQFSNSRSEMNVSTLELGDSALYLCASSFGRGGWGEQYFGPGTRLTVT.

The chain combines TRBV18 with TRBJ2-3; TRBD2 matches 14 bases. CDR3 length: 18 amino acids. The junction had 6 bases not matched to a gene; V was cut back by 2 bases and J by 2 bases. Germline CDR1 is KGHSH and CDR2 is LQKENI. This chain's CDR3 is CASSPKSTSGGATDTQYF. Written as DNA, the CDR3 is TGTGCCAGCTCACCAAAATCGACTAGCGGGGGGGCCACAGATACGCAGTATTTT.

The chain has TRBV5-6 and TRBJ2-1; 9 bases are a match to TRBD1. The CDR3 has 17 residues. J lost 2 bases, V lost 0 bases, and 6 bases had no gene match. Germline V lookup: CDR1 SGHDT, CDR2 YYEEEE. The CDR3 loop is CASSLVPGTGPYNEQFF. The CDR3 nucleotides read TGTGCCAGCAGCTTGGTCCCCGGGACAGGGCCCTACAATGAGCAGTTCTTC.

V gene TRBV6-4 combines with J gene TRBJ2-3; a possible D gene is TRBD2 (5 bases). V was trimmed by 3 bases and J by 2 bases, leaving 12 bases between them. CDR1 and CDR2 (germline): MRHNA, SNTAGT. The CDR3 covers 15 residues. CDR3 DNA sequence: TGTGCCAGCAGTGAGTCGAGGGAAAACACAGATACGCAGTATTTT. Translated: CASSESRENTDTQYF.

The chain couples TRBV7-6 to TRBJ2-7, with 11 bases identical to TRBD1. Germline values: CDR1 SGHVS, CDR2 FNYEAQ. V lost 0 bases, J lost 5 bases, and 3 bases stayed unmatched. This CDR3 has 15 residues. Here the CDR3 DNA reads TGTGCCAGCAGCTTAGCGGGGACAGGGGGGAACGAGCAGTACTTC. Residues: CASSLAGTGGNEQYF.

This chain connects TRBV10-3 to TRBJ1-6; no definite D call. The CDR3 sequence is 18 residues long. Germline-derived CDR1 and CDR2 are ENHRY and SYGVKD. V lost 3 bases to trimming and J lost 0 bases, with 15 bases between them. CDR3 residues: CAISEAGTQSSYNSPLHF. The CDR3 DNA reads TGTGCCATCAGTGAAGCAGGCACCCAAAGCTCCTATAATTCACCCCTCCACTTT.

The chain couples TRBV10-3 to TRBJ2-7; TRBD2 matches at 11 bases. The length of the CDR3 is 15 residues. CDR1 is ENHRY, CDR2 SYGVKD, per germline. Unmatched junction bases numbered 5, after V lost 4 bases and J lost 3 bases. CDR3 residues: CAISGGTSGRYEQYF. CDR3 coding DNA: TGTGCCATCAGTGGGGGGACTAGCGGTCGCTACGAGCAGTACTTC.

V and J are TRBV3-1 (or the pseudogene TRBV3-2) and TRBJ1-2; D is unresolved. The CDR3 consists of 17 residues. Germline-derived CDR1 and CDR2 are LGHDT and YNNKEL (reference sequence). V was shortened by 0 bases and J by 8 bases, with 22 bases between the two germline ends. In nucleotides, the CDR3 is TGTGCCAGCAGCCAAGATACGGGTCTCTATCCGTTCGGGGGCTACACCTTC. Its translation: CASSQDTGLYPFGGYTF.

This chain joins TRBV18 and TRBJ1-2, with 12 positions matching TRBD1. The V and J ends lost 3 bases and 7 bases, in that order; junction bases with no gene match: 3. Germline V gives CDR1 KGHSH, CDR2 LQKENI. The CDR3 is 14 residues long. This chain's CDR3 is CASSPPGQGAGYTF. CDR3 coding DNA: TGTGCCAGCTCACCCCCGGGACAGGGGGCTGGCTACACCTTC.

The rearrangement uses TRBV5-1 and TRBJ2-7, with 8 bases lining up with TRBD1. After removal of 4 bases from V and 9 bases from J, the junction contained 6 bases not matched to a gene. The CDR3 extends over 12 amino acids. Germline loops: CDR1 SGHRS, CDR2 YFSETQ. The CDR3: CASSPGQGGQYF. The DNA of the CDR3 is TGCGCCAGCAGCCCCGGACAGGGAGGGCAGTACTTC.

The V gene is TRBV5-4, the J gene TRBJ2-5, with 16 bases that match TRBD2. The CDR3 totals 16 residues. V shed 4 bases, J shed 5 bases, and the junction held 5 bases outside the gene matches. CDR1 is SGHNT and CDR2 is YYREEE in the germline V gene (reference sequence). CDR3 DNA sequence: TGTGCCAGCAGCCCGGGACTAGCGGGGGGGCCGGAGACCCAGTACTTC. Its translation: CASSPGLAGGPETQYF.

This sequence joins TRBV27 and TRBJ2-3; 7 positions agree with TRBD2. The CDR3 has 16 residues. Germline V CDR1 and CDR2: MNHEY, SMNVEV (reference sequence). The trim removed 1 base at V and 0 bases at J, leaving 4 bases unmatched. In DNA form, the CDR3 reads TGTGCCAGCAGTTTATGGGGGGGGACCAGCACAGATACGCAGTATTTT. Its translation: CASSLWGGTSTDTQYF.

The CDR3 region is CASSSDRGIYGYTF. The CDR3 nucleotides are TGTGCCAGCAGTTCCGACAGGGGGATCTATGGCTACACCTTC. The chain combines TRBV7-9 with TRBJ1-2; TRBD1 matches 9 bases. This CDR3 contains 14 residues. Per the germline V gene, CDR1 is SEHNR and CDR2 is FQNEAQ (reference sequence). Trimming took 6 bases from V and 4 from J; bases not matched to a gene: 6.

This sequence joins TRBV30 and TRBJ1-2; tentative D call: TRBD1 (6 bases). V was cut by 3 bases and J by 3 bases, with 26 bases left in between. The CDR3 covers 18 residues. Germline lookup yields CDR1 GTSNPN and CDR2 SVGIG (reference sequence). CDR3 in DNA: TGTGCCTGGAGCCCCTTGGGGGGGCCCCAGGGACCCGACTATGGCTACACCTTC. This codes for CAWSPLGGPQGPDYGYTF.

The chain joins TRBV29-1 to TRBJ1-5; 10 positions agree with TRBD1. The CDR3 contains 15 residues. Losses at the gene ends were 5 bases for V and 8 bases for J; bases not matched to a gene: 12. The germline V gene encodes CDR1 SQVTM and CDR2 ANQGSEA. The CDR3 protein is CSVRSGTGDDEPQHF. The CDR3 DNA sequence: TGCAGCGTTCGTTCCGGGACAGGGGATGATGAGCCCCAGCATTTT.

This chain connects TRBV7-9 to TRBJ2-1, with TRBD1 identical over 7 bases. This CDR3 is 16 amino acids long. J gave up 0 bases and V 5 bases, and 7 bases lay outside the gene matches. Per germline, CDR1 SEHNR and CDR2 FQNEAQ (reference sequence). This chain's CDR3 is CASSPRQGHSYNEQFF. The CDR3 region has the DNA TGTGCCAGCAGCCCCCGACAGGGTCACTCCTACAATGAGCAGTTCTTC.

This chain links TRBV9 with TRBJ2-7; 8 bases fit TRBD1. CDR1 is SGDLS, CDR2 YYNGEE, per germline. After removal of 0 bases from V and 0 bases from J, the junction contained 8 bases not matched to a gene. The CDR3 is 17 residues long. The CDR3 DNA reads TGTGCCAGCAGCGTAGGCCCGGGACAGGCCTTCTCCTACGAGCAGTACTTC. Translated, it gives CASSVGPGQAFSYEQYF. Together with reference TRBV9 and TRBJ2-7, the CDR3 gives the full variable domain: DSGVTQTPKHLITATGQRVTLRCSPRSGDLSVYWYQQSLDQGLQFLIQYYNGEERAKGNILERFSAQQFPDLHSELNLSSLELGDSALYFCASSVGPGQAFSYEQYFGPGTRLTVT.

The chain is built from TRBV5-1 and TRBJ2-7; D possibly corresponds to TRBD1 (7 bases). There are 14 residues in the CDR3. Between the trimmed V and J ends, which lost 4 bases and 2 bases, there was a span of 13 bases. From germline, CDR1 is SGHRS and CDR2 YFSETQ. CDR3 sequence reads: CASSAGQPTYEQYF. The CDR3 DNA reads as TGCGCCAGCAGCGCGGGACAGCCTACCTACGAGCAGTACTTC.

CDR3 sequence (DNA): TGTGCCAGCAGCCGACCGGGACAGGGTGAAAAACTGTTTTTT. Translated, it gives CASSRPGQGEKLFF. The chain joins TRBV3-1 (or the pseudogene TRBV3-2) to TRBJ1-4; 9 nucleotides line up with TRBD1. The V gene end was trimmed by 4 bases and the J gene end by 7 bases; junction bases not matched to a gene: 4. Looked up from germline, CDR1 is LGHDT and CDR2 is YNNKEL (reference sequence). The CDR3 spans 14 residues.